The TCR beta chain described here comes from a study of shared clonotypes between healthy human individuals. Study-level information: Donors were a couple of women and a few men aged 18 to 49. For every donor, three CD4 naive, three CD4 memory, two CD8 naive and one CD8 memory plates were used.

The CDR3 runs to 16 residues. Sequencing was performed with immunoSEQ multiplex PCR; in TCRdb, only in-frame clones are kept and a portion is missing. Here the sample spans about 680,000 clones, around 74% being singletons. The source is a woman between 25 and 40 years old in good health. The sample comprised memory CD4+ T cells sorted from blood. As to subset: CD45RA-negative fraction. The V gene is TRBV21-1, the J gene TRBJ2-4; TRBD2 is the table's D call and was not checked against the DNA. TRBV21-1 is described as a pseudogene. This chain's CDR3 is CASSRLAGCDKNIQYF. CDR3 bases: TGTGCCAGCAGCAGACTAGCGGGATGTGACAAAAACATTCAGTACTTC.